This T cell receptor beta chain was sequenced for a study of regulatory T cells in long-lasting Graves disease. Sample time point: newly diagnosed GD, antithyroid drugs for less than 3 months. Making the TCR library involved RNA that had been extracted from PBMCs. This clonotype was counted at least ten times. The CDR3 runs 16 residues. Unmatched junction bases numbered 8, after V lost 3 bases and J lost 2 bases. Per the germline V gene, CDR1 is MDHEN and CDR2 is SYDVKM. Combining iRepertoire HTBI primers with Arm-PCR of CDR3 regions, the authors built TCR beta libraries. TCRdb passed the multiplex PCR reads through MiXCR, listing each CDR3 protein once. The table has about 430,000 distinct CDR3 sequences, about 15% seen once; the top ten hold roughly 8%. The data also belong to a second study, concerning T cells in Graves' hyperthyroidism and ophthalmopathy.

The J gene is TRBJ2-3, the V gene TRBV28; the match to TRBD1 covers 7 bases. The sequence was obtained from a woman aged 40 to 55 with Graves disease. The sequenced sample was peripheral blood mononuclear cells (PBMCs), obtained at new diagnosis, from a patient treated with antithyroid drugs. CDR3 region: CASSFPRQGVTDTQYF. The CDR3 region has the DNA TGTGCCAGCAGTTTCCCTCGCCAGGGGGTCACAGATACGCAGTATTTT. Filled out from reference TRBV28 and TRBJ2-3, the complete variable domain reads DVKVTQSSRYLVKRTGEKVFLECVQDMDHENMFWYRQDPGLGLRLIYFSYDVKMKEKGDIPEGYSVSREKKERFSLILESASTNQTSMYLCASSFPRQGVTDTQYFGPGTRLTVL.